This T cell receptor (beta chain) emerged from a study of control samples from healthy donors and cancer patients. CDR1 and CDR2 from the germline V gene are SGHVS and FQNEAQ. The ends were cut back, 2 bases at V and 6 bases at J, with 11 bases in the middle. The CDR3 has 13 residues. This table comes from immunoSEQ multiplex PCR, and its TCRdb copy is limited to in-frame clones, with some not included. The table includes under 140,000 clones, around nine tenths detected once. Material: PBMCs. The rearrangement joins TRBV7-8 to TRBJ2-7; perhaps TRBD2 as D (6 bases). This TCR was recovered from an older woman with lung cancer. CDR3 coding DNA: TGTGCCAGCAGCTTACAGGAGGGTGGCGAGCAGTACTTC. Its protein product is CASSLQEGGEQYF.